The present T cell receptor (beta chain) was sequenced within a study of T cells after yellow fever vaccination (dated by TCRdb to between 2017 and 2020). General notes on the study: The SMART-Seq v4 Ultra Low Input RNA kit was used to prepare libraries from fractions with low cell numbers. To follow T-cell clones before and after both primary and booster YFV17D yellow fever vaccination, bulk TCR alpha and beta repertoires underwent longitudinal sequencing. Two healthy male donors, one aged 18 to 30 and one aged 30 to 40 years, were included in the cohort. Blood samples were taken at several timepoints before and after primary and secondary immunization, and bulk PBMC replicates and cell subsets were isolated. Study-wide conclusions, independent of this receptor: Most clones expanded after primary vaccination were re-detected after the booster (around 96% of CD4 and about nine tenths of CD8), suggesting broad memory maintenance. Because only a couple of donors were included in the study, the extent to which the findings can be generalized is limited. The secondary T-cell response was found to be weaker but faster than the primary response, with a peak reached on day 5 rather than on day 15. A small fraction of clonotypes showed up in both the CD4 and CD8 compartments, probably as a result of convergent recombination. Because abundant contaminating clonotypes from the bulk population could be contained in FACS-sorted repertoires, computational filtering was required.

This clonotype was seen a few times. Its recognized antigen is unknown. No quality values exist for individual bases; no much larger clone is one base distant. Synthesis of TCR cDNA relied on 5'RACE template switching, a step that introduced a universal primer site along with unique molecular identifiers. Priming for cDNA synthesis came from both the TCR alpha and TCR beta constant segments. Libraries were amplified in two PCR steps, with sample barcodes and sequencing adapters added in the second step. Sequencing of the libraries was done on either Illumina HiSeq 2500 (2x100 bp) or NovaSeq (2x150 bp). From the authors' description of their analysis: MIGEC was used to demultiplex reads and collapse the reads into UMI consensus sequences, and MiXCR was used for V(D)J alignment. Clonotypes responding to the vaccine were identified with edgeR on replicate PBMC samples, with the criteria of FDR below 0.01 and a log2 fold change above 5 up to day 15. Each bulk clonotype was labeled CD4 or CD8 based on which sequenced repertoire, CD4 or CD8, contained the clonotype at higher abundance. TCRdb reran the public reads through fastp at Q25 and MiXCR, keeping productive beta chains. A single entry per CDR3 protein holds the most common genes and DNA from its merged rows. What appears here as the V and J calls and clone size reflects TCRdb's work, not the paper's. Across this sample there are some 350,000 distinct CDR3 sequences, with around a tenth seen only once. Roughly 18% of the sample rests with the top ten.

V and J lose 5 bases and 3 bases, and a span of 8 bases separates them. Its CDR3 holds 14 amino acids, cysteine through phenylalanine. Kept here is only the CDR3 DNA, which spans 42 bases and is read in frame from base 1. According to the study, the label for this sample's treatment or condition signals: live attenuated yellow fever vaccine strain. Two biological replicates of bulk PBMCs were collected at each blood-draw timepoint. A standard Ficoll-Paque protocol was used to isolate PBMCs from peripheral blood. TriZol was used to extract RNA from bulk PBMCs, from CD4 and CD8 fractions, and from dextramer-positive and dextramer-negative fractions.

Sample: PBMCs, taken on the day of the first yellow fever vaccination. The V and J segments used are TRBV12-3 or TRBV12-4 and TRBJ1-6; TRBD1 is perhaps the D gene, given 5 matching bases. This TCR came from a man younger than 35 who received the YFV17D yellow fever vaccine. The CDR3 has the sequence CASSPRGYNSPLHF. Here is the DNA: TGTGCCAGCAGTCCGAGGGGCTATAATTCACCCCTCCACTTT.